This T cell receptor (beta chain) was identified during a study of shared clonotypes between healthy human individuals. Study-wide points: Represented genetic and exposure-history diversity was restricted by having few donors.

On this clone: No antigen is known for it.

Germline lookup yields CDR1 LNHDA and CDR2 SQIVND (reference sequence). This CDR3 spans 17 amino acids. The V and J ends lost 6 bases and 0 bases respectively, with 18 bases between them. The protocol was immunoSEQ multiplex PCR, while the TCRdb copy is restricted to in-frame clones and leaves out a portion. Of 550,000 to 800,000 clones in the sample, 90% are singletons; the top ten hold 34%. This receptor was obtained from a man aged 18-30 years in good health. Some clones in this sample may be carry-over from other donors' samples. This chain joins TRBV19 and TRBJ1-3; D is ambiguous. Sequencing input: memory CD8+ T cells from PBMCs. The subset: CD45RO+ cells pooled with CCR7-negative TemRA cells. The CDR3 DNA is TGTGCCAGTAGCTACTTCACCCAGGTCCTCTCTGGAAACACCATATATTTT. This gives the protein CASSYFTQVLSGNTIYF.